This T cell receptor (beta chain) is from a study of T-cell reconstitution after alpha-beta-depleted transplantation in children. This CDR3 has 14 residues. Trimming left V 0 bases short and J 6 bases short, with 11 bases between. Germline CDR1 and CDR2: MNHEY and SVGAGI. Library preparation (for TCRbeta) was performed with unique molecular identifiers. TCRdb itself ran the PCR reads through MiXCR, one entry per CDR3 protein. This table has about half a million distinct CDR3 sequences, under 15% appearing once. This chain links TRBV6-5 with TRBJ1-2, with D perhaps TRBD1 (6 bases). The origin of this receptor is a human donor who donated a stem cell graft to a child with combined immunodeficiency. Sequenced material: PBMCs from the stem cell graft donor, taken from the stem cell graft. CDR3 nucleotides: TGTGCCAGCAGTTACTCTGGGGGGCGGGATGGCTACACCTTC. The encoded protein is CASSYSGGRDGYTF.